This is a list of T cell receptor beta chains from one sample in a study of blood T cell repertoires in COVID-19. Sequencing used immunoSEQ multiplex PCR; TCRdb keeps in-frame clones, though not all of them. This sample has approximately 300,000 clones; over 75% occur once, and the top ten carry about 3.9%. Input material: peripheral blood. Receptors were obtained from a woman between 45 and 60 years old with active or convalescent COVID-19. The CDR3 runs from the conserved cysteine through the conserved F or W. Each record gives: D gene, CDR3 length, clone size, V gene, J gene, CDR3 protein, CDR3 DNA. D genes are given only for firm matches. Clone size is shown for a subset of rows, as once, few, many or a class of expanded clone.

>.|15|.|TRBV4-2|TRBJ2-1
CASSLRDLSYNEQFF
TGTGCCAGCAGCCTCCGGGACTTATCCTACAATGAGCAGTTCTTC
>.|20|.|TRBV6-2/TRBV6-3|TRBJ1-5
CASSYPTQTRRPDPNQPQHF
TGTGCCAGCAGTTATCCTACTCAGACGAGGAGGCCGGACCCTAATCAGCCCCAGCATTTT
>.|16|.|TRBV5-4|TRBJ1-1
CASSPRKEATNTEAFF
TGTGCCAGCAGCCCGCGGAAAGAGGCGACGAACACTGAAGCTTTCTTT
>.|15|once|TRBV18|TRBJ1-2
CASSPPRRLEYGYTF
TGTGCCAGCTCACCACCGAGACGCCTGGAGTATGGCTACACCTTC
>TRBD1|14|.|TRBV30|TRBJ1-5
CAWTQGIGNQPQHF
TGTGCCTGGACACAGGGGATCGGCAATCAGCCCCAGCATTTT
>.|17|.|TRBV15|TRBJ2-2
CATSRDRGGGVAGELFF
TGTGCCACCAGCAGAGATCGGGGAGGGGGTGTCGCCGGGGAGCTGTTTTTT
>TRBD1|15|once|TRBV11-1|TRBJ2-5
CASSLQGANQETQYF
TGTGCCAGCAGCCTACAGGGGGCGAACCAAGAGACCCAGTACTTC
>.|13|.|TRBV13|TRBJ1-2
CASSSREDYGYTF
TGTGCCAGCAGTTCCAGGGAGGACTATGGCTACACCTTC
>.|14|.|TRBV28|TRBJ1-3
CASSLDTSGNTIYF
TGTGCCAGCAGTTTAGACACCTCTGGAAACACCATATATTTT
>.|15|.|TRBV28|TRBJ1-2
CASSFGVEVVRGYTF
TGTGCCAGCAGTTTCGGGGTAGAGGTGGTTCGCGGCTACACCTTC
>.|11|.|TRBV30|TRBJ2-3
CAWTGMDTQYF
TGTGCCTGGACGGGAATGGATACGCAGTATTTT
>TRBD2|11|.|TRBV28|TRBJ2-7
CASSLRGEQYF
TGTGCCAGCAGTTTGCGGGGGGAACAGTACTTC
>.|14|once|TRBV27|TRBJ1-1
CASSFIEQVQSMVF
TGTGCCAGCTCGTTTATAGAGCAGGTTCAGAGTATGGTCTTT
>.|18|.|TRBV27|TRBJ1-5
CASRPARTDIYSNQPQHF
TGTGCCAGCAGACCCGCACGGACAGACATCTATAGCAATCAGCCCCAGCATTTT
>TRBD2|15|.|TRBV7-9|TRBJ2-5
CASSFGPSGQETQYF
TGTGCCAGCAGCTTTGGCCCTAGCGGGCAAGAGACCCAGTACTTC
>.|14|.|TRBV19|TRBJ2-2
CASSPLPVGGELFF
TGTGCCAGTAGCCCTCTGCCGGTCGGCGGGGAGCTGTTTTTT
>TRBD2|15|.|TRBV19|TRBJ2-7
CASSIGLAGAYEQYF
TGTGCCAGTAGTATAGGCCTAGCGGGGGCCTACGAGCAGTACTTC
>.|13|few|TRBV24-1|TRBJ2-2
CATRDRNTGELFF
TGTGCCACCAGAGACAGGAACACCGGGGAGCTGTTTTTT
>TRBD2|16|once|TRBV18|TRBJ2-1
CASSPFPGGPYNEQFF
TGTGCCAGCTCACCATTCCCGGGAGGGCCCTACAATGAGCAGTTCTTC
>TRBD1|15|.|TRBV11-3|TRBJ1-1
CASSLGQGARSEAFF
TGTGCCAGCAGCTTGGGTCAGGGGGCCAGGTCTGAAGCTTTCTTT
>.|14|.|TRBV3-1/TRBV3-2|TRBJ1-1
CASSQDLPNTEAFF
TGTGCCAGCAGCCAAGATCTCCCGAACACTGAAGCTTTCTTT
>TRBD2|15|.|TRBV9|TRBJ2-3
CASSVRLAGTDTQYF
TGTGCCAGCAGCGTCCGACTAGCGGGCACAGATACGCAGTATTTT
>TRBD2|14|.|TRBV27|TRBJ2-7
CASSLGGNRNEQYF
TGTGCCAGCAGTTTGGGAGGGAACAGGAACGAGCAGTACTTC
>TRBD2|18|.|TRBV5-4|TRBJ2-7
CASSIGAYWTSGTGEQYF
TGTGCCAGCAGCATCGGAGCTTATTGGACTAGCGGGACGGGCGAGCAGTACTTC
>TRBD2|16|.|TRBV4-2|TRBJ2-7
CASSQDGSGGAYEQYF
TGTGCCAGCAGCCAAGATGGTAGCGGGGGGGCCTACGAGCAGTACTTC
>TRBD1|13|.|TRBV28|TRBJ1-1
CASATGMNTEAFF
TGTGCCAGCGCGACAGGGATGAACACTGAAGCTTTCTTT
>.|13|.|TRBV21-1|TRBJ2-7
CASSKRGRYEQYF
TGTGCCAGCAGCAAAAGGGGCCGGTACGAGCAGTACTTC
>.|13|.|TRBV19|TRBJ2-1
CASSSTGYNEQFF
TGTGCCAGTAGCTCGACTGGATACAATGAGCAGTTCTTC
>.|16|.|TRBV28|TRBJ1-1
CASSIPNQGTYTEAFF
TGTGCCAGCAGTATACCAAACCAGGGGACCTACACTGAAGCTTTCTTT
>TRBD1|15|.|TRBV7-2|TRBJ1-5
CASSFDRGNNQPQHF
TGTGCCAGCAGCTTTGACAGGGGGAACAATCAGCCCCAGCATTTT
>TRBD2|16|.|TRBV6-6|TRBJ2-7
CASSLGLAGVNYEQYF
TGTGCCAGCAGTTTGGGACTAGCGGGAGTAAACTACGAGCAGTACTTC
>TRBD1|12|.|TRBV27|TRBJ1-2
CASRTGGGGYTF
TGTGCCAGCCGCACAGGGGGCGGCGGCTACACCTTC
>TRBD1|14|.|TRBV5-1|TRBJ2-3
CASSLLQGVDTQYF
TGCGCCAGCAGCTTGCTTCAGGGGGTGGATACGCAGTATTTT
>.|18|.|TRBV18|TRBJ2-1
CASSPPPGRGSSYNEQFF
TGTGCCAGCTCACCCCCACCGGGGCGGGGAAGCTCCTACAATGAGCAGTTCTTC
>TRBD1|13|.|TRBV29-1|TRBJ1-1
CSVGGQGWEEAFF
TGCAGCGTTGGGGGACAGGGTTGGGAGGAAGCTTTCTTT
>TRBD1|15|.|TRBV4-3|TRBJ2-1
CASSQDRTGFNEQFF
TGCGCCAGCAGCCAAGATCGGACAGGGTTTAATGAGCAGTTCTTC
>.|15|.|TRBV25-1|TRBJ1-1
CASSESLLRGAEAFF
TGTGCCAGCAGTGAATCCCTCCTCCGGGGAGCCGAAGCTTTCTTT
>.|14|once|TRBV6-2/TRBV6-3|TRBJ1-5
CASSRGGGDQPQHF
TGTGCCAGCAGCCGAGGGGGAGGGGATCAGCCCCAGCATTTT
>.|17|.|TRBV18|TRBJ1-2
CASSPMRGLNFNYGYTF
TGTGCCAGCTCACCGATGCGGGGGTTGAATTTTAACTATGGCTACACCTTC
>TRBD1|16|.|TRBV27|TRBJ1-1
CASRFWQGQGETEAFF
TGTGCCAGCAGATTTTGGCAGGGACAGGGGGAGACTGAAGCTTTCTTT
>TRBD1|14|.|TRBV5-4|TRBJ1-5
CASTHRGPGQPQHF
TGTGCCAGCACCCACAGGGGGCCGGGGCAGCCCCAGCATTTT
>TRBD2|19|.|TRBV30|TRBJ2-2
CAWGRYSGTSGVNTGELFF
TGTGCCTGGGGCCGCTACTCCGGGACTAGCGGGGTGAACACCGGGGAGCTGTTTTTT
>.|17|once|TRBV27|TRBJ1-2
CASSSLELGDPNYGYTF
TGTGCCAGCAGTTCACTAGAGTTAGGTGACCCTAACTATGGCTACACCTTC
>.|13|.|TRBV7-9|TRBJ2-7
CASSLSREHEQYF
TGTGCCAGCAGCTTATCCAGGGAACACGAGCAGTACTTC
>TRBD2|16|.|TRBV12-5|TRBJ2-3
CASGLPRTSGADTQYF
TGTGCTAGTGGTTTGCCCCGGACTAGCGGGGCAGATACGCAGTATTTT
>TRBD2|15|.|TRBV7-2|TRBJ2-2
CASSLGGRGTGELFF
TGTGCCAGCAGCTTAGGCGGGAGAGGCACCGGGGAGCTGTTTTTT
>.|13|.|TRBV24-1|TRBJ1-2
CATSAEKFYGYTF
TGTGCCACCAGTGCCGAGAAATTCTATGGCTACACCTTC
>TRBD1|14|.|TRBV6-5|TRBJ1-1
CASKEQGANTEAFF
TGTGCCAGCAAGGAACAGGGGGCGAACACTGAAGCTTTCTTT
>.|15|.|TRBV6-1|TRBJ2-1
CASSEIGYSYNEQFF
TGTGCCAGCAGTGAAATCGGGTACTCCTACAATGAGCAGTTCTTC
>.|15|.|TRBV6-2/TRBV6-3|TRBJ2-2
CASSYSSTGGGELFF
TGTGCCAGCAGTTACTCGAGTACCGGGGGAGGGGAGCTGTTTTTT
>.|16|.|TRBV6-2/TRBV6-3|TRBJ1-5
CASSYGILGATQPQHF
TGTGCCAGCAGTTACGGCATTCTGGGGGCGACTCAGCCCCAGCATTTT
>.|15|.|TRBV18|TRBJ2-7
CASSPRRGTENEQYF
TGTGCCAGCTCACCCCGTCGGGGGACAGAGAACGAGCAGTACTTC
>TRBD1|16|.|TRBV2|TRBJ1-2
CASSGAQGAIGHGYTF
TGTGCCAGCAGCGGGGCCCAGGGGGCGATCGGTCATGGCTACACCTTC
>TRBD1|14|.|TRBV7-9|TRBJ1-1
CASSLQGVNTEAFF
TGTGCCAGCAGCTTACAGGGGGTGAACACTGAAGCTTTCTTT
>.|14|.|TRBV2|TRBJ1-1
CASSAGFMNTEAFF
TGTGCCAGCAGTGCAGGTTTCATGAACACTGAAGCTTTCTTT